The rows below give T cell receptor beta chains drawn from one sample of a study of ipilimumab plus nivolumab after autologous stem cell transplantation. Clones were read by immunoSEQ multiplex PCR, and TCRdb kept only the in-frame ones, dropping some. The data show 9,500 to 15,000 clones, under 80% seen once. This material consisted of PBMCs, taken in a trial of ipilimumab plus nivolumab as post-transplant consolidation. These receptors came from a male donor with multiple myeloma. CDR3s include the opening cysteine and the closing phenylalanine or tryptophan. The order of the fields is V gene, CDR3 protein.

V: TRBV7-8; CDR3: CASSLGSAGGPTDTQYF
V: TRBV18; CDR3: CASSLRTRTTSGANVLTF
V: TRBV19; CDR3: CASSPGQTIAEQFF
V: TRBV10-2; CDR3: CASSTGTSGVTGELFF
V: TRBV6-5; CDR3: CASSYRFSPYNEQFF
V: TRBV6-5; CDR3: CASRGGLGTGELFF
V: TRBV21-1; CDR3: CASSKEAGLSLFF
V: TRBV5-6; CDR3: CASSFLTGDSGELFF
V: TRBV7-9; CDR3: CASSLAGQRGNYNEQFF
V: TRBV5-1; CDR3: CASSLVGLGETQYF
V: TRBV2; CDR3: CASRATGPGEKLFF
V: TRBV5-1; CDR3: CASSLGHGNTGELFF
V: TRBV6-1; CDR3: CASRDDRGGNQPQHF
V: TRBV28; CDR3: CASSFGDSRNSPLHF
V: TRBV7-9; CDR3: CASSNRVATRQETQYF
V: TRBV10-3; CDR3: CAIRGQGANWNEQFF
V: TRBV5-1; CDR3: CASSPARGGGYGYTF
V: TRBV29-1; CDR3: CSVEEVGQGSYEQYF
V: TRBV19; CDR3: CASSPDTDSPLHF
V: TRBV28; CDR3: CASSFIQGSSPLHF
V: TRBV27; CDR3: CASSFADGAGGYTF
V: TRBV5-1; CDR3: CASSLAQNSDYSNQPQHF
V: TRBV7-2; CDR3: CASARSPGELFF
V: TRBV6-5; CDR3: CASSYSFLAGGREQFF
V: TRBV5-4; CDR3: CASSFAASEQFF
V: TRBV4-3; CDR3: CASSQDPDGNYGYTF
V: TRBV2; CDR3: CASSYRLGGGYTF
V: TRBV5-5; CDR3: CASSLIGRVNTGELFF
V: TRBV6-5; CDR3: CASSYVQGVTGYTF
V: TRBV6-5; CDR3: CASRPQGWDTEAFF
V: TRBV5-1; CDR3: CASSFDGRMNTEAFF
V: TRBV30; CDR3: CAWSYQGWSEQYF
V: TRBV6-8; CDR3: CASKEGAADTQYF
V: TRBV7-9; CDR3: CASSLERGAMNTEAFF